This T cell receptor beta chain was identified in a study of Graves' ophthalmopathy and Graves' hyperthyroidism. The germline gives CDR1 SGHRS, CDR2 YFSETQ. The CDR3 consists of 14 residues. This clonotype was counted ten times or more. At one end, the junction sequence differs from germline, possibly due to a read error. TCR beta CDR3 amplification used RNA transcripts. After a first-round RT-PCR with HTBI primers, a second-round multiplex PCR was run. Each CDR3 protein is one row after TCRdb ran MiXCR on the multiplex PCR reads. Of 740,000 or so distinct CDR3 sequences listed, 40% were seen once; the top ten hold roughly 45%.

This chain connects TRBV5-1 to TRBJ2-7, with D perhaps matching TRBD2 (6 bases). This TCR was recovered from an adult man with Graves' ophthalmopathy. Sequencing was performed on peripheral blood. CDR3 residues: CASSSGTGNYEQYF. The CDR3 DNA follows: TGTGCCAGCAGTTCCGGGACTGGCAACTACGAGCAGTACTTC.